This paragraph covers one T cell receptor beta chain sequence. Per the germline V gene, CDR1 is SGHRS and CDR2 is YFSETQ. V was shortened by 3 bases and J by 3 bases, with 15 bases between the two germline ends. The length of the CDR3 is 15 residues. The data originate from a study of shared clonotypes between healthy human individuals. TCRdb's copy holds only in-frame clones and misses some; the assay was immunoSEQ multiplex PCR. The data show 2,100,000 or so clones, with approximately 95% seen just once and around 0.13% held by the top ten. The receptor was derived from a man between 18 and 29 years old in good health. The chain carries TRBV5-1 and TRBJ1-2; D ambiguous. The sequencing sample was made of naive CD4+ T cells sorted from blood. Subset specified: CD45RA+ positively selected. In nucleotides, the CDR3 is TGCGCCAGCAGCTCCGCTGGGGTCGACCACTATGGCTACACCTTC. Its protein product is CASSSAGVDHYGYTF.